The sequence of this T cell receptor (beta chain) was determined in a study of a mutant IDH1 vaccine in newly diagnosed glioma. Study at large: Vaccine dosing followed radiotherapy by 4-6 weeks, or accompanied temozolomide cycles. Males made up 62.5% and females roughly 40% of treated patients, whose mean age was around 40 years. Patients got radiotherapy, temozolomide, or both beforehand, and most got both.

On this clone itself: Its specificity is not known.

Time point described: week 11, during vaccination. Alongside topical imiquimod, each dose of vaccine comprised 300 ug of mutant IDH1 20-mer peptide. The method was immunoSEQ multiplex PCR; TCRdb's version includes in-frame clones alone and lacks a portion of them. The data hold tens of thousands of clones, with about 77% observed a single time. The CDR3 contains 19 residues. The sequenced sample was PBMCs, obtained from a glioma patient whose treatment included an IDH1 peptide vaccine. The source of this sequence is a woman aged 18-30 years with glioma. V usage is TRBV21-1 and J usage is TRBJ2-5. TRBV21-1 is designated a pseudogene. CDR3 in amino acids: CASSKWGKTRNSYQETQYF. In DNA, the CDR3 is TGTGCCAGCAGCAAATGGGGAAAGACACGTAATTCTTACCAAGAGACCCAGTACTTC.